Listed below are T cell receptor beta chains from one sample, sequenced in a study of OX40 agonist ivuxolimab in advanced cancers. Produced via immunoSEQ multiplex PCR; TCRdb's table is partial and in-frame only. The sample lists tens of thousands of clones, 84% occurring once. The starting material was CD4+ or CD8+ T cells sorted from blood, obtained in a trial of the OX40 agonist ivuxolimab. All receptors come from an adult with an advanced solid tumor such as melanoma, head and neck, liver or kidney cancer. Both conserved end residues are part of each CDR3. Fields, in order: clone size, V gene, CDR3 protein. Part of the rows lack a size; the others show once, few, many or a class for expanded clones.

>.|TRBV5-1
CASSLAGDNTEAFF
>.|TRBV7-2
CASTSDADTQYF
>.|TRBV7-9
CASSTSTDTQYF
>.|TRBV29-1
CSVEDQVLGTEAFF
>.|TRBV5-4
CASSPGTRRGLADSTDTQYF
>.|TRBV19
CASSIAGLARDTDTQYF
>.|TRBV28
CASLTGMNTEAFF
>once|TRBV28
CASSLRTDTQYF
>.|TRBV11-1
CASSSNRVTEAFF
>.|TRBV2
CASSEFMGPDYGYTF
>once|TRBV5-1
CASSLMGPQETQYF
>many|TRBV7-9
CASSPLETSSSPLHF
>.|TRBV28
CAVAQGPRNEKLFF
>.|TRBV18
CASSRRDGERLAFF
>few|TRBV7-9
CASSRFNTEAFF
>.|TRBV5-1
CASSWTGGLGYEQYF
>few|TRBV5-8
CASSLGLISGNTIYF
>.|TRBV27
CASRLGQGATDTQYF
>.|TRBV18
CASSRGTAQSSYEQYF
>.|TRBV15
CATSRDLQGGEQYF
>.|TRBV2
CASRRSSYNEQFF
>.|TRBV27
CASSSQGALNQPQHF
>.|TRBV6-5
CASSPLNTEAFF
>.|TRBV29-1
CSVQRSGTGTGELFF
>.|TRBV5-6
CASSYGRPNTGELFF
>.|TRBV29-1
CSVVGGPGGELFF
>.|TRBV10-3
CAISPPYNEQFF
>.|TRBV10-1
CASSPSDRSNTEAFF
>.|TRBV15
CATSRAQETQYF
>.|TRBV30
CAWSVDSLQPQHF
>.|TRBV5-8
CASSFRSGNEQFF
>.|TRBV2
CASLAGDAKNIQYF
>.|TRBV6-4
CASGGRGSNQPQHF
>.|TRBV10-2
CASRTLQGANSPLHF
>.|TRBV10-1
CASSELVAGYNEQFF
>.|TRBV18
CASSPVRVNQETQYF
>few|TRBV5-1
CASSLAGSNYGYTF
>.|TRBV5-1
CASSLGNTGELFF
>.|TRBV18
CASSLQDARNTEAFF
>few|TRBV19
CASINRGLNTEAFF
>.|TRBV19
CATRGYNEQFF
>.|TRBV6-6
CASSLDRVSYEQYF
>.|TRBV11-1
CASGRTGVNTGELFF
>.|TRBV2
CASSAGGTNEKLFF
>few|TRBV18
CASSPLGQGIGNIQYF
>.|TRBV5-8
CASSFQGSYNSPLHF
>few|TRBV11-3
CASSPGGGVSYEQYF
>.|TRBV10-3
CAIRGRTGDYEQYF
>.|TRBV5-1
CASSPPGANVLTF
>once|TRBV7-8
CASSLRGGAPLNTGELFF
>.|TRBV7-3
CASSSQGQQETQYF
>.|TRBV11-2
CASSRGAQETQYF
>.|TRBV5-5
CASSLIGTGNTIYF
>.|TRBV7-8
CASSLVRGNGYTF
>.|TRBV19
CASTYRPAGHGNNQPQHF
>.|TRBV7-2
CASSSQGLEPQHF
>once|TRBV11-2
CASSSRDSPYRTFF
>.|TRBV15
CATSRDKGTVNNEQFF